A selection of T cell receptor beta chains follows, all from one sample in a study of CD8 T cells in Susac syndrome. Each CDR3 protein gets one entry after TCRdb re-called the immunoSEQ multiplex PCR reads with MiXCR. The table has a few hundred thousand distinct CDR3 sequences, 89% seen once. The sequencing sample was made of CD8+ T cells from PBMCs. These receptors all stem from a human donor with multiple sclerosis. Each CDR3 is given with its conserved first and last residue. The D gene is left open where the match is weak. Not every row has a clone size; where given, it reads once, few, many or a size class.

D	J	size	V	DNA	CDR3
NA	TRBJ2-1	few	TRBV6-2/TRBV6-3	TGTGCCAGCAGTTACGGCGGATACAATGAGCAGTTCTTC	CASSYGGYNEQFF
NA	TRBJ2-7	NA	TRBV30	TGTGCCTGGGACCGCGGATCCTACGAGCAGTACTTC	CAWDRGSYEQYF
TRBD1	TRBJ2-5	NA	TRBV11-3	TGTGCCAGCAGCCCCGGACAGGACGACACGGAGACCCAGTACTTC	CASSPGQDDTETQYF
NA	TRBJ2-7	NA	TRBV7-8	TGTGCCAGCAGCCCGGGGGGCGGGGGCCTTGTTCGGGAGCAGTACTTC	CASSPGGGGLVREQYF
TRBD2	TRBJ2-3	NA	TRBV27	TGTGCCAGCAGTTTCCTAGCGGGAGAGTCAGATACGCAGTATTTT	CASSFLAGESDTQYF
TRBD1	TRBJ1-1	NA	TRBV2	TGTGCCAGCAGTGAAGCGGGGAGGACAGGGGACACTGAAGCTTTCTTT	CASSEAGRTGDTEAFF
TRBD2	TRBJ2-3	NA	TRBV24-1	TGTGCCACCAGTGATTCCGCGGCTAGCGGGCGCCTAACTTACACAGATACGCAGTATTTT	CATSDSAASGRLTYTDTQYF
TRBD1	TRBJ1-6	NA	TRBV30	TGTGCCTGGAGTAAGGAGGGGGCCTTCTATAATTCACCCCTCCACTTT	CAWSKEGAFYNSPLHF
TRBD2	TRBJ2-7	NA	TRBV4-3	TGCGCCAGCAGCCCACGGGCTAGCGGGGGGTCCTCCTACGAGCAGTACTTC	CASSPRASGGSSYEQYF
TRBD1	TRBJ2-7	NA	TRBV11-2	TGTGCCAGCAGCCGGACCGGGACAGGGTTTGAGCAGTACTTC	CASSRTGTGFEQYF
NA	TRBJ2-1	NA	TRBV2	TGTGCCAGCAGTGTTGGACAGGGACGGGAGGATGAGCAGTTCTTC	CASSVGQGREDEQFF
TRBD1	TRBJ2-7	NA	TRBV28	TGTGCCGGGGGTTTTGCGACAGGGTTTCGCGAGCAGTACTTC	CAGGFATGFREQYF
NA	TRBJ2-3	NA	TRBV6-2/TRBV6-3	TGTGCCAGCAGTTCCGAGACTGGACATACAGATACGCAGTATTTT	CASSSETGHTDTQYF
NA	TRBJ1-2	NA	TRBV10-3	TGTGCCATCAGTGAGTCCGCGTTATATGGCTACACCTTC	CAISESALYGYTF
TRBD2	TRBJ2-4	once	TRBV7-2	TGTGCCAGCAGCGATCCCGGGACTAGCCGGTGGTTGGCCAAAAACATTCAGTACTTC	CASSDPGTSRWLAKNIQYF
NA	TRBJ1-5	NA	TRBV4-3	TGCGCCAGCAGCCAGATTGTATCGGGGGGCCAGCCCCAGCATTTT	CASSQIVSGGQPQHF
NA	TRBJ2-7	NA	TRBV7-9	TGTGCCAGCAGCCTCCCGGGGACACCCTCCTACGAGCAGTACTTC	CASSLPGTPSYEQYF
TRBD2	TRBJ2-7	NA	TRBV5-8	TGTGCCAGCAGCTTATTGCGGGAGGACTACGAGCAGTACTTC	CASSLLREDYEQYF
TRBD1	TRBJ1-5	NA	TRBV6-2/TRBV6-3	TGTGCCAGCCATAACGGTAACAGGGGGCTCAATCAGCCCCAGCATTTT	CASHNGNRGLNQPQHF
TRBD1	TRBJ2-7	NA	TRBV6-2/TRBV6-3	TGTGCCAGCAGTGGAACCGGGACAGCCACCTACGAGCAGTACTTC	CASSGTGTATYEQYF
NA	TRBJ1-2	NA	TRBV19	TGTGCCAGTAGTATAGGCGAGGGGCACCATGGCTACACCTTC	CASSIGEGHHGYTF
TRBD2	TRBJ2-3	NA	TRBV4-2	TGTGCCAGCAGCCAACAACCTAGCGGGGGGGCTTTTGATACGCAGTATTTT	CASSQQPSGGAFDTQYF
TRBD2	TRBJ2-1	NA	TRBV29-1	TGCAGCGTTGAAGATTGGCGGGAGACCAATGAGCAGTTCTTC	CSVEDWRETNEQFF
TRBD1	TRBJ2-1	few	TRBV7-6	TGTGCCAGCAGCTTAGGGGTGACAGGGAGCAATGAGCAGTTCTTC	CASSLGVTGSNEQFF
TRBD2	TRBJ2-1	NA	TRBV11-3	TGTGCCAGCAGCCCACGACTAGCGGGCGGCAATGAGCAGTTCTTC	CASSPRLAGGNEQFF
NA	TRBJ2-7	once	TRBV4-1	TGCGCCAGCAGCCCCGGGGTCTATAGCGAGCAGTACTTC	CASSPGVYSEQYF
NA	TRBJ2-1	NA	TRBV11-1	TGTGCCAGCAGCCCAATACGAGGCTCCTACAATGAGCAGTTCTTC	CASSPIRGSYNEQFF
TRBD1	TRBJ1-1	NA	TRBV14	TGTGCCAGCAGCCCTTGGACAGGGCGGACTGAAGCTTTCTTT	CASSPWTGRTEAFF
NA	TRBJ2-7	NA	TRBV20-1	TGCAGTGCTAGAGATCGAGGGGGGGTCGACGAGCAGTACTTC	CSARDRGGVDEQYF
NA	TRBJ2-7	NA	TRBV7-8	TGTGCCAGCACCACCGTGGGCCCTGGGGCCTCCGAGCAGTACTTC	CASTTVGPGASEQYF
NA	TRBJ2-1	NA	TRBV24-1	TGTGCCACCAGTGATACAAGTAGGAGCTCCTACAATGAGCAGTTCTTC	CATSDTSRSSYNEQFF
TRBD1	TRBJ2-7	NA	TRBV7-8	TGTGCCAGCAGCCTATTACAGGGGAGCGAGCAGTACTTC	CASSLLQGSEQYF
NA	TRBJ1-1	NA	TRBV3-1	TGTGCCAGCAGGCCGGGACACCCGAACACTGAAGCTTTCTTT	CASRPGHPNTEAFF
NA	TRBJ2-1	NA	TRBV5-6	TGTGCCAGCAGCTCTGACAGGTGGGGCTCCTACAATGAGCAGTTCTTC	CASSSDRWGSYNEQFF
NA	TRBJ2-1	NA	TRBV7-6	TGTGCCAGCAGCTTAGATACGGGGTGGCCACAATGGGAGCAGTTCTTC	CASSLDTGWPQWEQFF
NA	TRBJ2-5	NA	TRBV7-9	TGTGCCAGCAGGCGCGCCACTGAGACCCAGTACTTC	CASRRATETQYF
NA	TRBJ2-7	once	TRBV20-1	TGCAGTGCTAGGGACCCCCTTGGCTACGAGCAGTACTTC	CSARDPLGYEQYF
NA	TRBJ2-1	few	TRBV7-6	TGTGCTAGCAGCCCCGACTCCTACAATGAGCAGTTCTTC	CASSPDSYNEQFF
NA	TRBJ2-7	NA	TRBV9	TGTGCCAGCAGCGTAGGAGGCTTAGGGGGGCAAAACGAGCAGTACTTC	CASSVGGLGGQNEQYF
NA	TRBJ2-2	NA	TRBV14	TGTGCCAGCAGCCAAGAGGGACCCGGGGAGCTGTTTTTT	CASSQEGPGELFF
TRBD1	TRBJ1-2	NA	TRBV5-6	TGTGCCAGCAGTATGACAGGGGTTAACTATGGCTACACCTTC	CASSMTGVNYGYTF
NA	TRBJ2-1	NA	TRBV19	TGTGCCAGTAGTGCCTCCCCGGGACTTAATGATGAGCAGTTCTTC	CASSASPGLNDEQFF
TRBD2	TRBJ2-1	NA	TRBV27	TGTGCCAGCAGTTTAGCGGGGGGGCCTAACAATGAGCAGTTCTTC	CASSLAGGPNNEQFF
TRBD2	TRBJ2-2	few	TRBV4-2	TGTGCCAGCAGCCAAGATTTAACGGGGGGGCCCGGGGAGCTGTTTTTT	CASSQDLTGGPGELFF
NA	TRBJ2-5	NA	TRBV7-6	TGTGCCAGCAGCTTAGTTACACGGCCCCCTGGGACCCAGTACTTC	CASSLVTRPPGTQYF
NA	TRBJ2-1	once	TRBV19	TGTGCCAGTAGGGAACGGGACAATGAGCAGTTCTTC	CASRERDNEQFF
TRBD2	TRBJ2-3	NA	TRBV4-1	TGCGCCAGCAGCCAACTAGCGGACGGCACAGATACGCAGTATTTT	CASSQLADGTDTQYF
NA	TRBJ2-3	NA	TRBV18	TGTGCCAGCTCACCGGGGTTGTTAGTGGACAACCACCGTGGGGTTGGAGTGCGCACAGATACGCAGTATTTT	CASSPGLLVDNHRGVGVRTDTQYF
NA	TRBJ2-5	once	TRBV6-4	TGTGCCAGCAGTCCAAGCGTAGGAGGCGAAGAGACCCAGTACTTC	CASSPSVGGEETQYF
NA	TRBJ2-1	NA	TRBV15	TGTGCCACCAGCAGGAATCAAGATGAGCAGTTCTTC	CATSRNQDEQFF
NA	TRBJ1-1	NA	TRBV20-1	TGCAGTGCTAGAGACCCGCGCGGGGTCCGCCCTGAAGCTTTCTTT	CSARDPRGVRPEAFF
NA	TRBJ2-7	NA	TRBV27	TGTGCCAGCAGCCCAGGGCCCCTTTACGAGCAGTACTTC	CASSPGPLYEQYF
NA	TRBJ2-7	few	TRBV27	TGTGCCAGCAGACAGTACGACTCCTACGAGCAGTACTTC	CASRQYDSYEQYF
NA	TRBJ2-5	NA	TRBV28	TGTGCCAGCAGTTTACCCGAAGACAGAAGAGCACAAGAGACCCAGTACTTC	CASSLPEDRRAQETQYF
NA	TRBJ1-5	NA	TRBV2	TGTGCCAGCAGTGATACGGCTCAGCGGGGTCAGCCCCAGCATTTT	CASSDTAQRGQPQHF
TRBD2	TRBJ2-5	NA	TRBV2	TGTGCCAGCACTGTAGCGGGGGGGCGGGAGACCCAGTACTTC	CASTVAGGRETQYF